This is a list of T cell receptor beta chains from one sample in a study of blood T cell repertoires in COVID-19. The repertoire was sequenced with immunoSEQ multiplex PCR; TCRdb's copy has only in-frame clones and lacks some. The sample yields roughly 340,000 clones, about 89% seen once. Sample: PBMCs or T cells enriched from blood (not recorded which). The receptors shown here come from a man between 35 and 55 years old in a cohort exposed to, infected with or recovered from COVID-19 (not recorded which). The CDR3 runs from the conserved cysteine through the conserved F or W. A D gene is named only where the DNA matches it firmly. The size field is filled for only some rows; it gives once, few, many or a size class.

j_gene,d_gene,v_gene,abundance,CDR3aa,CDR3nt
TRBJ1-3,TRBD1,TRBV5-5,.,CASSVTGALSGNTIYF,TGTGCCAGCAGCGTAACAGGGGCCCTCTCTGGAAACACCATATATTTT
TRBJ2-1,TRBD2,TRBV4-1,.,CASSQQLTGGGYYNEQFF,TGCGCCAGCAGCCAGCAGCTGACTGGGGGAGGGTACTACAATGAGCAGTTCTTC
TRBJ1-4,TRBD1,TRBV30,few,CAWSAVGQGDEKLFF,TGTGCCTGGAGTGCAGTGGGACAGGGGGATGAAAAACTGTTTTTT
TRBJ1-3,.,TRBV19,.,CASSPVSSGNTIYF,TGTGCCAGTAGTCCCGTATCCTCTGGAAACACCATATATTTT
TRBJ2-7,TRBD1,TRBV5-1,.,CASSRDRRHEQYF,TGCGCCAGCAGCCGGGACAGGAGGCACGAGCAGTACTTC
TRBJ1-6,.,TRBV7-2,.,CASSLWYGFSPLHF,TGTGCCAGCAGCTTATGGTACGGTTTTTCACCCCTCCACTTT
TRBJ2-3,TRBD2,TRBV5-1,.,CASSSTSGKGDF,TGCGCCAGCAGCTCGACTAGCGGGAAAGGTGATTTT
TRBJ1-3,.,TRBV5-1,.,CASSFSGADGNTIYF,TGCGCCAGCAGCTTCTCTGGGGCGGACGGAAACACCATATATTTT
TRBJ2-7,TRBD2,TRBV28,.,CASRGAGAGYEQYF,TGTGCCAGCAGGGGAGCGGGAGCAGGCTACGAGCAGTACTTC
TRBJ2-5,TRBD1,TRBV5-4,.,CASNLAGGPQETQYF,TGTGCCAGCAATTTGGCAGGGGGCCCTCAAGAGACCCAGTACTTC
TRBJ2-7,TRBD2,TRBV28,.,CASSLPGLAGGGEQYF,TGTGCCAGCAGTTTACCCGGACTAGCGGGAGGTGGTGAGCAGTACTTC
TRBJ2-5,TRBD2,TRBV5-4,.,CASSPSGGPQETQYF,TGTGCCAGCAGCCCGTCGGGGGGGCCCCAAGAGACCCAGTACTTC
TRBJ1-2,.,TRBV2,.,CASSEGQYGYTF,TGTGCCAGCAGTGAGGGCCAATATGGCTACACCTTC
TRBJ1-1,.,TRBV5-1,.,CASRGGASSTEAFF,TGCGCCAGCAGGGGGGGGGCGAGCAGCACTGAAGCTTTCTTT
TRBJ2-1,TRBD2,TRBV9,.,CASSEREGRRVNEQFF,TGTGCCAGCAGCGAGCGGGAGGGCCGAAGAGTTAATGAGCAGTTCTTC
TRBJ1-3,.,TRBV28,.,CASSTTPPGHLSYSGNTIYF,TGTGCCAGCAGTACCACCCCGCCGGGACACCTGAGCTACTCTGGAAACACCATATATTTT
TRBJ2-3,.,TRBV28,.,CASSSASKRLTDTQYF,TGTGCCAGCAGTTCGGCGAGTAAGCGGCTCACAGATACGCAGTATTTT
TRBJ2-1,TRBD2,TRBV11-3,.,CASSLGSGRASEQFF,TGTGCCAGCAGCTTAGGTAGCGGGAGGGCCTCAGAGCAGTTCTTC
TRBJ2-3,.,TRBV11-2,.,CASSLGPLSDTQYF,TGTGCCAGCAGCTTAGGGCCGCTTAGCGATACGCAGTATTTT
TRBJ1-2,.,TRBV2,few,CASSESGGNYGYTF,TGTGCCAGCAGTGAATCGGGGGGGAACTATGGCTACACCTTC
TRBJ2-1,TRBD1,TRBV7-9,.,CASRGDRGNEQFF,TGTGCCAGCAGGGGGGACAGGGGCAATGAGCAGTTCTTC
TRBJ2-1,.,TRBV3-1/TRBV3-2,.,CASSPTYWRQSSYNEQFF,TGTGCCAGCAGCCCCACTTATTGGCGGCAGAGCTCCTACAATGAGCAGTTCTTC
TRBJ2-1,.,TRBV5-1,.,CASSLVVLVGGSYNEQFF,TGCGCCAGCAGCTTGGTGGTTTTGGTTGGCGGATCCTACAATGAGCAGTTCTTC
TRBJ2-3,TRBD2,TRBV7-9,.,CASSLIGAGGRADTQYF,TGTGCCAGCAGCTTAATTGGGGCGGGAGGGCGCGCGGATACGCAGTATTTT
TRBJ2-7,.,TRBV5-1,.,CASSLTGIPYEQYF,TGCGCCAGCAGCTTGACAGGGATCCCCTACGAGCAGTACTTC
TRBJ2-3,TRBD2,TRBV5-1,.,CASSGTSGRAPDTQYF,TGCGCCAGCAGCGGGACTAGCGGGAGGGCCCCAGATACGCAGTATTTT
TRBJ1-2,TRBD1,TRBV10-3,.,CAISDPRGRGGYTF,TGTGCCATCAGTGATCCCAGGGGGAGAGGAGGCTACACCTTC
TRBJ1-2,TRBD1,TRBV28,.,CASSLLRVGQGDMGYGYTF,TGTGCCAGCAGTTTGCTTCGGGTGGGACAGGGGGATATGGGCTATGGCTACACCTTC
TRBJ2-7,.,TRBV14,.,CASSQADEQYF,TGTGCCAGCAGCCAAGCTGACGAGCAGTACTTC